This TCR beta chain was recorded in a study of shared clonotypes between healthy human individuals. CDR3 length: 13 amino acids. V lost 3 bases and J lost 1, with 6 bases in between. CDR1 is LNHDA, CDR2 SQIVND, per germline (reference sequence). TCRdb keeps only in-frame clones here, not all; method: immunoSEQ multiplex PCR. The sample shows approximately 500,000 clones, 96% of them seen only once. The receptor's source is a woman in her thirties in good health. This chain links TRBV19 with TRBJ1-1; D gene ambiguous. Sequencing was performed on naive CD4+ T cells sorted from blood. As to subset: CD45RA+ positively selected. The CDR3 region is CASSIMENTEAFF. The CDR3 DNA sequence: TGTGCCAGTAGTATTATGGAGAACACTGAAGCTTTCTTT. The variable domain in full, with the rest retrieved from reference TRBV19 and TRBJ1-1, is DGGITQSPKYLFRKEGQNVTLSCEQNLNHDAMYWYRQDPGQGLRLIYYSQIVNDFQKGDIAEGYSVSREKKESFPLTVTSAQKNPTAFYLCASSIMENTEAFFGQGTRLTVV.